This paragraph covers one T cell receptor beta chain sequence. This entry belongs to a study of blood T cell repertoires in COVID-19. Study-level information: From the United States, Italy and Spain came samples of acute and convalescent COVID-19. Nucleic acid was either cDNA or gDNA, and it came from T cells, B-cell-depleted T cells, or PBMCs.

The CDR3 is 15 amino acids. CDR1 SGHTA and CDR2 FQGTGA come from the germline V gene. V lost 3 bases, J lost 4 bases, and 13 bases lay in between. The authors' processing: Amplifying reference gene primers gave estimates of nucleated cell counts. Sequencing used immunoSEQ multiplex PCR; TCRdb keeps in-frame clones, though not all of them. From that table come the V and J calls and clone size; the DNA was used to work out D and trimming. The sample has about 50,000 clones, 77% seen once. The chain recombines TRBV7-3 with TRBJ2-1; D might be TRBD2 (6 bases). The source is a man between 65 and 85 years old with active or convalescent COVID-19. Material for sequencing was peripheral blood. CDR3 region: CASSFSGSNYNEQFF. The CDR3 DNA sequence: TGTGCCAGCAGCTTTTCCGGGAGCAATTACAATGAGCAGTTCTTC.